A single sample gave rise to the 26 T cell receptor beta chains below, sequenced in a study of blood T cell repertoires in COVID-19. Measured with immunoSEQ multiplex PCR; TCRdb has only the in-frame clones, and not every one. This sample has hundreds of thousands of clones, with more than 80% found just once. The sample taken for sequencing was peripheral blood. The receptors derive from a woman under 30 with acute or convalescent COVID-19.

This chain links TRBV3-1 (or the pseudogene TRBV3-2) with TRBJ2-6; the D is unclear. Germline V lookup: CDR1 LGHDT, CDR2 YNNKEL (reference sequence). The CDR3 is made up of 16 amino acids. Trimming took 2 bases from V and 3 from J, leaving 11 bases between them. The CDR3 is CASSQILTVGANVLTF. The CDR3 region has the DNA TGTGCCAGCAGCCAAATCTTAACGGTTGGGGCCAACGTCCTGACTTTC.

The V gene is TRBV12-3 or TRBV12-4, the J gene TRBJ1-4; TRBD1 agrees at 9 bases. Trimming at V came to 10 bases and at J to 5 bases, leaving 5 bases not matched to a gene. This CDR3 spans 13 amino acids. The chain's CDR3 is CATRGTGNEKLFF. CDR3 coding DNA: TGTGCCACTCGGGGGACAGGGAATGAAAAACTGTTTTTT.

V gene TRBV5-1 combines with J gene TRBJ1-4; no reliable D call. The V end was cut by 4 bases, the J end by 6 bases, with 13 bases between. Germline V lookup: CDR1 SGHRS, CDR2 YFSETQ. The CDR3 loop spans 14 amino acids. The CDR3 DNA is TGCGCCAGCAGCCAAATCATAGGAGATGAAAAACTGTTTTTT. It specifies CASSQIIGDEKLFF.

The CDR3 loop is CASVELLGEKLFF. CDR3 DNA sequence: TGTGCCAGCGTGGAGTTATTAGGTGAAAAACTGTTTTTT. J is TRBJ1-4 and V is TRBV6-5; no reliable D call. The V end lost 8 bases, the J end lost 7 bases, and 14 bases lay between the germline ends. CDR1 is MNHEY, CDR2 SVGAGI, per germline. This CDR3 comprises 13 residues.

The chain carries TRBV5-4 and TRBJ2-2; D might be TRBD1 (6 bases). Germline lookup yields CDR1 SGHNT and CDR2 YYREEE (reference sequence). This CDR3 region has 16 residues. Trimming cost V 4 bases and J 5 bases, with 18 bases left between them. CDR3 nucleotide sequence: TGTGCCAGCAGCGCTAACCCGTCAGGGGTGACCGGGGAGCTGTTTTTT. Translated: CASSANPSGVTGELFF.

Comment on this clone: This specimen includes other DNA sequences encoding the same CDR3. The rearrangement uses TRBV19 and TRBJ1-2; 7 bases match TRBD1. The CDR3 has 12 amino acids. Germline assignment: CDR1 LNHDA and CDR2 SQIVND (reference sequence). V lost 6 bases, J lost 3 bases, and 1 base stayed unmatched. The CDR3 loop is CASRTGDYGYTF. The CDR3 region has the DNA TGTGCCAGTAGAACAGGGGACTATGGCTACACCTTC.

V and J are TRBV5-1 and TRBJ1-1; no reliable D call. V lost 4 bases to trimming and J lost 1 base, with 20 bases between them. This CDR3 has 17 residues. Germline CDR1 is SGHRS and CDR2 is YFSETQ. As DNA, the CDR3 is TGCGCCAGCAGCCTCCAAGCGGGTTCCAGAGAGAACACTGAAGCTTTCTTT. Protein product: CASSLQAGSRENTEAFF.

The chain joins TRBV5-8 to TRBJ1-5; the match to TRBD1 covers 8 bases. Germline CDR1 and CDR2: SGHTS and YDEGEE. The CDR3 has 18 amino acids. Trimming took 0 bases from V and 1 from J; bases not matched to a gene: 9. CDR3 coding DNA: TGTGCCAGCAGCTTGGAGGCAGGGGGCCCCTCCAGCAATCAGCCCCAGCATTTT. This sequence encodes CASSLEAGGPSSNQPQHF.

This chain joins TRBV6-1 and TRBJ1-5; 7 nucleotides match TRBD1. The germline V gene has CDR1 MNHNS and CDR2 SASEGT. This CDR3 has 15 amino acids. V was clipped by 3 bases and J by 4 bases; unmatched bases: 6. The CDR3 here is CASSEFDRVNQPQHF. In DNA, the CDR3 is TGTGCCAGCAGTGAGTTCGACAGGGTGAATCAGCCCCAGCATTTT.

Of note for this clone: Other DNA sequences of this sample code for an identical CDR3. This chain links TRBV6-5 with TRBJ1-2; D not certain. Trimming cost V 2 bases and J 4 bases, with 8 bases left between them. The CDR3 runs to 13 residues. Germline values: CDR1 MNHEY, CDR2 SVGAGI. The CDR3 reads CASSYAGGYGYTF. The CDR3 DNA reads as TGTGCCAGCAGTTACGCCGGTGGCTATGGCTACACCTTC.

The V call is TRBV14, the J call TRBJ1-1; possible D gene TRBD1, 5 bases. V was cut by 1 base and J by 0 bases, with 9 bases left in between. The germline V gene encodes CDR1 SGHDN and CDR2 FVKESK. This CDR3 comprises 15 residues. The CDR3 DNA reads as TGTGCCAGCAGCCAAGGTCCAGGGTTGAACACTGAAGCTTTCTTT. Translation gives CASSQGPGLNTEAFF.

The chain has TRBV7-9 and TRBJ1-5; no firm D call. CDR3 length equals 14 residues. Per germline, CDR1 SEHNR and CDR2 FQNEAQ (reference sequence). V lost 4 bases and J lost 6, with 13 bases in between. CDR3 nucleotides: TGTGCCAGCAGCTCGACCGGAGGGTTTCAGCCCCAGCATTTT. Amino acid sequence: CASSSTGGFQPQHF.

This rearrangement joins TRBV19 to TRBJ1-2; possible D gene TRBD1, 5 bases. Germline loops: CDR1 LNHDA, CDR2 SQIVND (reference sequence). V was pared by 7 bases and J by 7 bases, with 16 bases between. The CDR3 has 13 amino acids. Here the CDR3 reads CASKGRLSAGYTF. The CDR3 DNA reads TGTGCCAGTAAGGGGCGCCTCAGCGCTGGCTACACCTTC.

The V and J genes are TRBV29-1 and TRBJ1-2, with 9 bases matching TRBD1. The length of the CDR3 is 15 residues. V gave up 6 bases and J gave up 0 bases; unmatched junction bases: 8. Germline CDR1 reads SQVTM; CDR2 reads ANQGSEA. CDR3 region: CSVWDRVAPNYGYTF. The DNA of the CDR3 is TGCAGCGTGTGGGACAGGGTGGCCCCTAACTATGGCTACACCTTC. Drawing the rest from reference TRBV29-1 and TRBJ1-2, the complete variable domain is SAVISQKPSRDICQRGTSLTIQCQVDSQVTMMFWYRQQPGQSLTLIATANQGSEATYESGFVIDKFPISRPNLTFSTLTVSNMSPEDSSIYLCSVWDRVAPNYGYTFGSGTRLTVV.

J is TRBJ2-5 and V is TRBV6-5; 7 bases match TRBD2. J gave up 5 bases and V 6 bases, and 12 bases lay outside the gene matches. The germline V gene encodes CDR1 MNHEY and CDR2 SVGAGI. This CDR3 has 15 amino acids. The CDR3 protein is CASSSQGGAPETQYF. The DNA for the CDR3 is TGTGCCAGCAGCAGTCAGGGAGGGGCACCGGAGACCCAGTACTTC.

This clone was seen a few times. The J gene is TRBJ2-7, the V gene TRBV9; D is perhaps TRBD2 (6 bases). The V end lost 3 bases, the J end lost 5 bases, and 18 bases lay between the germline ends. Per germline, CDR1 SGDLS and CDR2 YYNGEE. The CDR3 is 15 amino acids. The CDR3 sequence is CASSEGRVGGDEQYF. The CDR3 bases are TGTGCCAGCAGCGAGGGGCGGGTAGGAGGGGACGAGCAGTACTTC.

The chain links TRBV21-1 to TRBJ1-2; the table assigns TRBD1, which was not confirmed against the DNA. TRBV21-1 is given as a pseudogene. This CDR3 contains 20 residues. This CDR3 reads CASSKAVGGAGTGPNYGYTF. As DNA, the CDR3 is TGTGCCAGCAGCAAAGCTGTAGGGGGCGCCGGGACGGGGCCAAACTATGGCTACACCTTC.

A single count supports this clone. The chain recombines TRBV5-6 with TRBJ1-2, with 7 bases that match TRBD1. V was clipped by 4 bases and J by 3 bases; unmatched bases: 9. The CDR3 is 15 residues long. Germline loops: CDR1 SGHDT, CDR2 YYEEEE. CDR3 region: CASSTATGTDYGYTF. The CDR3 nucleotides are TGTGCCAGCAGCACCGCCACCGGGACAGACTATGGCTACACCTTC.

The chain couples TRBV20-1 to TRBJ1-1, with D uncertain. The ends were cut back, 1 base at V and 4 bases at J, with 4 bases in the middle. CDR3 size: 11 residues. Germline V gene sequence: CDR1 DFQATT, CDR2 SNEGSKA (reference sequence). The CDR3 spells CSARGSTEAFF. The CDR3 coding sequence is TGCAGTGCTAGAGGGAGCACTGAAGCTTTCTTT.

The genes are TRBV29-1 and TRBJ2-3; 7 bases line up with TRBD2. V lost 6 bases, J lost 2 bases, and 8 bases stayed unmatched. Germline V gene lookup returns CDR1 SQVTM and CDR2 ANQGSEA. The CDR3 runs to 14 residues. The CDR3 region has the DNA TGCAGCGTAGCGGGGACTTCTTCCACAGATACGCAGTATTTT. It encodes CSVAGTSSTDTQYF.

The chain carries TRBV5-8 and TRBJ2-3; TRBD2 might be the D (7 bases). Deletions cut 0 bases from V and 4 bases from J, with 18 bases between. The CDR3 runs 17 residues. Per the germline V gene, CDR1 is SGHTS and CDR2 is YDEGEE. This CDR3 reads CASSLAGGRPLADTQYF. The CDR3 bases are TGTGCCAGCAGCTTGGCCGGGGGGCGACCCCTCGCAGATACGCAGTATTTT. Full variable domain (rest looked up from reference TRBV5-8 and TRBJ2-3): EAGVTQSPTHLIKTRGQQATLRCSPISGHTSVYWYQQALGLGLQFLLWYDEGEERNRGNFPPRFSGRQFPNYSSELNVNALELEDSALYLCASSLAGGRPLADTQYFGPGTRLTVL.

The rearrangement uses TRBV19 and TRBJ1-5; no firm D call. CDR3 length: 14 residues. CDR1 LNHDA and CDR2 SQIVND come from the germline V gene (reference sequence). Trimming took 6 bases from V and 0 from J, leaving 9 bases between them. The CDR3 region has the DNA TGTGCCAGTAGCCGGGATTATAGCAATCAGCCCCAGCATTTT. Translated, it gives CASSRDYSNQPQHF.

J is TRBJ2-3 and V is TRBV5-1; TRBD1 matches at 7 bases. Trimming removed 3 bases from V and 4 bases from J; junction bases left unmatched: 5. Germline CDR1 and CDR2: SGHRS and YFSETQ. CDR3 length: 14 residues. In nucleotides, the CDR3 is TGCGCCAGCAGCTCTCCGGGACAGTCAGATACGCAGTATTTT. Protein: CASSSPGQSDTQYF.

This clone was detected only once. V usage is TRBV11-2 and J usage is TRBJ2-5, with TRBD2 as a possible D gene (6 bases). The V and J ends lost 3 bases and 4 bases respectively, with 15 bases between them. The V gene's germline CDR1 is SGHAT and CDR2 FQNNGV. The CDR3 is made up of 15 amino acids. The CDR3 region has the DNA TGTGCCAGCAGCTTTCGGCGGGGCCGAGTAGAGACCCAGTACTTC. Its protein is CASSFRRGRVETQYF.

This clone was detected only a few times. This chain uses TRBV14 with TRBJ1-2; unclear D gene. Germline CDR1 SGHDN, CDR2 FVKESK. The CDR3 runs to 18 residues. V gave up 1 base and J gave up 2 bases, with 20 bases separating them. CDR3 region: CASSQAGGPRGGNYGYTF. In DNA, the CDR3 is TGTGCCAGCAGCCAAGCGGGCGGCCCGCGAGGAGGAAACTATGGCTACACCTTC.

This clone was seen a single time. CDR3 loop: CASSSDIYYGYTF. CDR3 nucleotides: TGTGCCAGCAGTTCTGACATTTACTATGGCTACACCTTC. V is TRBV6-5 and J is TRBJ1-2; no clear D gene. CDR1 and CDR2 from the germline V gene are MNHEY and SVGAGI. The CDR3 is 13 amino acids. The V end lost 4 bases, the J end lost 3 bases, and 9 bases lay between the germline ends.